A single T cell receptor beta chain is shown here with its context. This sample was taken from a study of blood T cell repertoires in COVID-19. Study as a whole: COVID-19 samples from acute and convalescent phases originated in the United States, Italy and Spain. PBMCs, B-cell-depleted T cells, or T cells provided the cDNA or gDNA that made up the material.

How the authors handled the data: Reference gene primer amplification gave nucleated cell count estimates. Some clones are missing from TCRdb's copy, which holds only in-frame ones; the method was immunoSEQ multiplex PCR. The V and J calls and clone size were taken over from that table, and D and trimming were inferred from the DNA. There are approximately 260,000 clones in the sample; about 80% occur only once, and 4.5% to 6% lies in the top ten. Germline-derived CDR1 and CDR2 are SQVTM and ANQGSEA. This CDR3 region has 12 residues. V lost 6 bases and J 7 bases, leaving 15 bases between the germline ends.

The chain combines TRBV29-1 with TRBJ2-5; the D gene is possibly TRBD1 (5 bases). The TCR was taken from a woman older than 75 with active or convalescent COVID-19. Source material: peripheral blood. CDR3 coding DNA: TGCAGCGTCCTTGTGACAGTTGGGACCCAGTACTTC. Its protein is CSVLVTVGTQYF.